The 30 T cell receptor beta chains in this list originate from one sample, sequenced in a study of cytomegalovirus exposure and HLA in healthy donors. Sequenced by immunoSEQ multiplex PCR; TCRdb stores in-frame clones only, minus some. The data contain some 66,000 clones, approximately 96% of them singletons. Source material: PBMCs. The source of these receptors is a woman aged 18-29 years in good health and CMV-seropositive.

The chain combines TRBV6-1 with TRBJ2-2, with 11 bases fitting TRBD1. Germline V lookup: CDR1 MNHNS, CDR2 SASEGT. The junction had 4 bases not matched to a gene; V was cut back by 6 bases and J by 4 bases. This CDR3 contains 15 residues. CDR3 loop: CASRGDRGGTGELFF. The CDR3 nucleotides are TGTGCCAGCAGGGGGGACAGGGGGGGCACCGGGGAGCTGTTTTTT.

This chain connects TRBV7-9 to TRBJ1-4, with 7 bases matching TRBD1. V shed 1 base and J 5 bases; nucleotides not matched to a gene: 7. Germline CDR1 reads SEHNR; CDR2 reads FQNEAQ (reference sequence). The CDR3 is 16 residues long. CDR3 amino acids: CASSLGMAGGNEKLFF. CDR3 coding DNA: TGTGCCAGCAGCTTAGGGATGGCAGGGGGAAATGAAAAACTGTTTTTT.

This chain links TRBV6-6 with TRBJ1-5, with D possibly TRBD1 on 6 matching bases. Germline V lookup: CDR1 MNHNY, CDR2 SVGAGI (reference sequence). Trimming stripped 7 bases from V and 1 base from J, with 14 bases between. The CDR3 runs to 15 residues. CDR3 DNA: TGTGCCAGCAAACTAGGGGGTGGGAGCAATCAGCCCCAGCATTTT. Its protein product is CASKLGGGSNQPQHF.

The rearrangement uses TRBV7-9 and TRBJ2-1; D perhaps matches TRBD2 (6 bases). Germline V lookup: CDR1 SEHNR, CDR2 FQNEAQ (reference sequence). There are 15 residues in the CDR3. V gave up 0 bases and J gave up 9 bases, with 15 bases separating them. CDR3: CASSLAWGVGVEQFF. The CDR3 bases are TGTGCCAGCAGCTTAGCATGGGGGGTGGGGGTTGAGCAGTTCTTC.

The CDR3 DNA follows: TGTGCCAGCAGCCCGGAAGACAAGAACACCGGGGAGCTGTTTTTT. Its protein product is CASSPEDKNTGELFF. The genes are TRBV7-8 and TRBJ2-2, with unresolved D. The germline V gene has CDR1 SGHVS and CDR2 FQNEAQ. The CDR3 contains 15 residues. The ends were cut back, 5 bases at V and 1 base at J, with 11 bases in the middle.

This clone was detected only a few times. The rearrangement joins TRBV6-1 to TRBJ1-4; perhaps TRBD1 as D (5 bases). Per the germline V gene, CDR1 is MNHNS and CDR2 is SASEGT. V was clipped by 8 bases and J by 3 bases, with 10 bases between them. The CDR3 runs to 13 residues. CDR3 region: CASQGDSNEKLFF. CDR3 in DNA: TGTGCCAGCCAAGGGGATTCTAATGAAAAACTGTTTTTT.

CDR3 sequence reads: CATGQGRETQYF. The DNA of the CDR3 is TGTGCCACTGGACAGGGGCGGGAGACCCAGTACTTC. This chain uses TRBV6-1 with TRBJ2-5; 9 nucleotides line up with TRBD1. The V gene's germline CDR1 is MNHNS and CDR2 SASEGT. The CDR3 is made up of 12 amino acids. After removal of 10 bases from V and 5 bases from J, the junction contained 5 bases not matched to a gene.

The J gene is TRBJ2-1, the V gene TRBV7-9; 7 bases agree with TRBD2. J lost 0 bases, V lost 5 bases, and 7 bases had no gene match. CDR1 and CDR2 (germline): SEHNR, FQNEAQ (reference sequence). The CDR3 consists of 16 residues. Here the CDR3 DNA reads TGTGCCAGCAGCAACAGCGGGATGAGCTCCTACAATGAGCAGTTCTTC. Its protein is CASSNSGMSSYNEQFF. Looking up the rest from reference TRBV7-9 and TRBJ2-1 gives the full variable domain: DTGVSQNPRHKITKRGQNVTFRCDPISEHNRLYWYRQTLGQGPEFLTYFQNEAQLEKSRLLSDRFSAERPKGSFSTLEIQRTEQGDSAMYLCASSNSGMSSYNEQFFGPGTRLTVL.

The gene calls are TRBV14 and TRBJ2-1; TRBD2 matches at 9 bases. The CDR3 has 17 amino acids. CDR1 is SGHDN and CDR2 is FVKESK in the germline V gene. Losses at the gene ends were 4 bases for V and 6 bases for J; bases not matched to a gene: 13. The CDR3: CASSPLLGREGSNEQFF. As DNA, the CDR3 is TGTGCCAGCAGCCCCCTGCTGGGGCGGGAGGGAAGCAATGAGCAGTTCTTC.

The chain combines TRBV6-1 with TRBJ1-1; TRBD1 might be the D (5 bases). Trimming pared 5 bases from V and 0 bases from J, leaving 13 bases between. CDR3 length: 15 amino acids. CDR1 is MNHNS, CDR2 SASEGT, per germline. As DNA, the CDR3 is TGTGCCAGCAGTTCGACAGTCACTATGAACACTGAAGCTTTCTTT. This gives the protein CASSSTVTMNTEAFF.

The chain carries TRBV14 and TRBJ1-1; unclear D gene. V dropped 3 bases and J dropped 0 bases, with 17 bases sitting between them. The CDR3 is 17 amino acids. Germline V CDR1 and CDR2: SGHDN, FVKESK. The CDR3 coding sequence is TGTGCCAGCAGCCACGGTTGGAATAGAGGGCTGAACACTGAAGCTTTCTTT. This encodes CASSHGWNRGLNTEAFF.

The genes are TRBV19 and TRBJ1-5; 7 bases line up with TRBD1. Germline V gene sequence: CDR1 LNHDA, CDR2 SQIVND (reference sequence). After removal of 8 bases from V and 0 bases from J, the junction contained 10 bases not matched to a gene. This CDR3 has 16 amino acids. The CDR3 bases are TGTGCCAGTGTCCCCTCTACAGGGGATAGCAATCAGCCCCAGCATTTT. Translation gives CASVPSTGDSNQPQHF.

V and J are TRBV27 and TRBJ2-7, with a weak D call TRBD1 (5 bases). The CDR3 totals 14 residues. V was shortened by 4 bases and J by 2 bases, with 12 bases between the two germline ends. Per the germline V gene, CDR1 is MNHEY and CDR2 is SMNVEV (reference sequence). The CDR3 nucleotides are TGTGCCAGCAGTTCGACGACAGAAACCTACGAGCAGTACTTC. This encodes CASSSTTETYEQYF.

The chain joins TRBV19 to TRBJ2-1; D might be TRBD1 (6 bases). This CDR3 spans 14 amino acids. The ends were cut back, 5 bases at V and 4 bases at J, with 12 bases in the middle. Germline loops: CDR1 LNHDA, CDR2 SQIVND (reference sequence). In nucleotides, the CDR3 is TGTGCCAGTAGTGGTAGGACAGTTTACAATGAGCAGTTCTTC. Translating it yields CASSGRTVYNEQFF. The variable domain in full, with the rest retrieved from reference TRBV19 and TRBJ2-1, is DGGITQSPKYLFRKEGQNVTLSCEQNLNHDAMYWYRQDPGQGLRLIYYSQIVNDFQKGDIAEGYSVSREKKESFPLTVTSAQKNPTAFYLCASSGRTVYNEQFFGPGTRLTVL.

V usage is TRBV6-5 and J usage is TRBJ2-5, with 7 bases identical to TRBD1. The end of the DNA fits TRBJ2-7 better, so the J call may be wrong. Germline CDR1 reads MNHEY; CDR2 reads SVGAGI. This CDR3 comprises 12 residues. CDR3 sequence (DNA): TGTGCCAGCAGGGCACAGGGGTACGAGCAGTACTTC. Its translation is CASRAQGYEQYF.

The chain employs TRBV13 and TRBJ2-1; the match to TRBD2 covers 8 bases. CDR1 and CDR2 (germline): PRHDT, FYEKMQ (reference sequence). V lost 5 bases, J lost 4 bases, and 10 bases stayed unmatched. The CDR3 loop spans 16 amino acids. CDR3 nucleotides: TGTGCCAGCAGCGGACCTCGCGGGAGGTTGTACAATGAGCAGTTCTTC. Amino acids: CASSGPRGRLYNEQFF.

The chain recombines TRBV12-5 with TRBJ2-7; 8 positions agree with TRBD2. V was pared by 6 bases and J by 5 bases, with 9 bases of the junction left unmatched. This CDR3 has 14 amino acids. Germline-derived CDR1 and CDR2 are LGHNT and FRNRAP. CDR3: CASGGGKAGDEQYF. The CDR3 bases are TGTGCTAGTGGGGGAGGAAAAGCGGGAGACGAGCAGTACTTC.

The chain links TRBV19 to TRBJ2-7, with 10 positions matching TRBD2. This CDR3 is 13 amino acids long. CDR1 and CDR2 from the germline V gene are LNHDA and SQIVND (reference sequence). J was trimmed by 4 bases and V by 9 bases; bases with no gene match: 6. CDR3 loop: CASSSGSGYEQYF. CDR3 bases: TGTGCCAGCTCTAGCGGGAGTGGGTACGAGCAGTACTTC. The entire variable domain, with the rest obtained from reference TRBV19 and TRBJ2-7, is as follows: DGGITQSPKYLFRKEGQNVTLSCEQNLNHDAMYWYRQDPGQGLRLIYYSQIVNDFQKGDIAEGYSVSREKKESFPLTVTSAQKNPTAFYLCASSSGSGYEQYFGPGTRLTVT.

V is TRBV4-2 and J is TRBJ2-7, with 7 nucleotides matching TRBD2. This CDR3 comprises 15 residues. The V and J ends lost 1 base and 3 bases, in that order; junction bases with no gene match: 6. Germline lookup yields CDR1 LGHNA and CDR2 YNFKEQ. This CDR3 is CASSQGLADRYEQYF. The DNA for the CDR3 is TGTGCCAGCAGCCAAGGACTAGCTGACCGCTACGAGCAGTACTTC.

This sequence joins TRBV5-8 and TRBJ1-2, with no clear D. Germline V gene sequence: CDR1 SGHTS, CDR2 YDEGEE. The CDR3 contains 11 residues. The V end was cut by 1 base, the J end by 4 bases, with 2 bases between. The DNA of the CDR3 is TGTGCCAGCAGCTTGCTCTATGGCTACACCTTC. This encodes CASSLLYGYTF.

The J gene is TRBJ2-3, the V gene TRBV27; 12 bases align to TRBD2. CDR1 MNHEY and CDR2 SMNVEV come from the germline V gene (reference sequence). The CDR3 runs 16 residues. Losses at the gene ends were 2 bases for V and 4 bases for J; bases not matched to a gene: 4. The chain's CDR3 is CASSLGPSGRADTQYF. The CDR3 nucleotides read TGTGCCAGCAGTTTAGGCCCTAGCGGGAGGGCAGATACGCAGTATTTT.

This chain joins TRBV23-1 and TRBJ2-1; TRBD2 matches 8 bases. TRBV23-1 is recorded as an ORF, its role being uncertain. Germline trimming cut 0 bases from V and 8 bases from J; bases unmatched to any gene: 3. The CDR3 has 14 amino acids. For the CDR3, the DNA is TGCGCCAGCAGTCAATCCAGCGGGAGCGATGAGCAGTTCTTC. It encodes CASSQSSGSDEQFF.

V gene TRBV6-4 combines with J gene TRBJ2-5; weak D call: TRBD2 (5 bases). The V and J ends lost 3 bases and 2 bases respectively, with 10 bases between them. This CDR3 spans 14 amino acids. CDR1 MRHNA and CDR2 SNTAGT come from the germline V gene. The CDR3 loop reads CASSEEAAQETQYF. The CDR3 nucleotides are TGTGCCAGCAGTGAGGAAGCGGCACAAGAGACCCAGTACTTC.

The gene calls are TRBV28 and TRBJ1-2; a possible D gene is TRBD1 (6 bases). V lost 6 bases and J lost 4, with 15 bases in between. CDR3 length: 14 amino acids. Germline V gene sequence: CDR1 MDHEN, CDR2 SYDVKM. CDR3 residues: CASRPIPDSYGYTF. In DNA, the CDR3 is TGTGCCAGCAGACCAATCCCGGACAGCTATGGCTACACCTTC.

The chain has TRBV9 and TRBJ2-7, with a weak D call TRBD2 (6 bases). CDR1 is SGDLS, CDR2 YYNGEE, per germline. Trimming removed 8 bases from V and 5 bases from J, with 17 bases in between. The CDR3 covers 13 residues. The DNA of the CDR3 is TGTGCCAGTTCTGGGGGGAGTCGTGACGAGCAGTACTTC. This codes for CASSGGSRDEQYF.

The chain links TRBV6-6 to TRBJ2-1, with 8 bases aligning to TRBD2. Per the germline V gene, CDR1 is MNHNY and CDR2 is SVGAGI (reference sequence). V gave up 8 bases and J gave up 6 bases; unmatched junction bases: 6. The CDR3 has 13 residues. DNA of the CDR3: TGTGCCAGCCGAGCGGGAGCAGGCAATGAGCAGTTCTTC. As protein: CASRAGAGNEQFF.

This rearrangement joins TRBV5-1 to TRBJ2-2, with D possibly TRBD2 on 6 matching bases. Germline CDR1 is SGHRS and CDR2 is YFSETQ. V lost 2 bases to trimming and J lost 4 bases, with 12 bases between them. The CDR3 has 15 amino acids. CDR3 nucleotides: TGCGCCAGCAGCTTCCGGGAGCGTTCCACCGGGGAGCTGTTTTTT. Translated: CASSFRERSTGELFF.

This clone was seen once. The chain links TRBV6-5 to TRBJ2-2; 8 nucleotides agree with TRBD1. Germline assignment: CDR1 MNHEY and CDR2 SVGAGI. This CDR3 contains 16 residues. After removal of 1 base from V and 0 bases from J, the junction contained 1 base not matched to a gene. CDR3 sequence (DNA): TGTGCCAGCAGTTACTACAGGGGGGCGAACACCGGGGAGCTGTTTTTT. It specifies CASSYYRGANTGELFF.

The genes are TRBV6-5 and TRBJ1-1; no clear D. The germline V gene encodes CDR1 MNHEY and CDR2 SVGAGI. CDR3 length: 14 amino acids. Deletions cut 2 bases from V and 2 bases from J, with 9 bases between. CDR3 DNA: TGTGCCAGCAGTTACGGACTCTCAAACACTGAAGCTTTCTTT. Its translation: CASSYGLSNTEAFF.

This rearrangement joins TRBV7-9 to TRBJ1-4; 10 bases match TRBD1. The CDR3 is 17 residues long. Germline V gene sequence: CDR1 SEHNR, CDR2 FQNEAQ (reference sequence). Losses at the gene ends were 3 bases for V and 10 bases for J; bases not matched to a gene: 14. The CDR3 sequence: CASSFTKSGTGVSKLFF. The CDR3 DNA is TGTGCCAGCAGCTTCACAAAGTCCGGGACAGGGGTATCAAAACTGTTTTTT.